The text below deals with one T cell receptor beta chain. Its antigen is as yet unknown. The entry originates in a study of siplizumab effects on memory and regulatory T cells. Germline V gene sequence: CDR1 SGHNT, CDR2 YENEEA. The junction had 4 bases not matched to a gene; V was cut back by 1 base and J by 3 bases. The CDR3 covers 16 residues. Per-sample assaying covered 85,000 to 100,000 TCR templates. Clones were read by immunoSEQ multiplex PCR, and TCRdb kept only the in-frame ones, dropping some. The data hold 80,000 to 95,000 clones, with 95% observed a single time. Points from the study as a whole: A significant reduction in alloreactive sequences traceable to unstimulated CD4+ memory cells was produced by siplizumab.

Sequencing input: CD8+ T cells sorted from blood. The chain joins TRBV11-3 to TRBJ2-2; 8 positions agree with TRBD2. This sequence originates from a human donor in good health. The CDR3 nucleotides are TGTGCCAGCAGCTTAGCCAGCGGGAGATACACCGGGGAGCTGTTTTTT. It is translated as CASSLASGRYTGELFF.